These 10 T cell receptor beta chains share one sample of origin, sequenced in a study of shared clonotypes between healthy human individuals. Data came from immunoSEQ multiplex PCR; TCRdb stores just in-frame clones and leaves some out. This sample yields more than 400,000 clones, of which about 96% are seen a single time; under 0.065% belongs to the top ten. What was sequenced was naive CD4+ T cells sorted from blood. Subset denoted: CD45RA+ positively selected. These receptors were collected from a woman under 40 in good health.

This chain links TRBV10-3 with TRBJ2-2; TRBD2 is a possible D gene (6 bases). Germline V lookup: CDR1 ENHRY, CDR2 SYGVKD. The CDR3 extends over 14 amino acids. V gave up 6 bases and J gave up 6 bases, with 14 bases separating them. CDR3 DNA sequence: TGTGCCATCAGATCCAATTGGGGGGCCGGGGAGCTGTTTTTT. Its translation is CAIRSNWGAGELFF.

The chain links TRBV7-8 to TRBJ2-1; TRBD2 matches at 8 bases. V was pared by 4 bases and J by 7 bases, with 9 bases of the junction left unmatched. Germline CDR1 is SGHVS and CDR2 is FQNEAQ. CDR3 size: 15 residues. The CDR3 sequence: CASSYTGTSWNEQFF. CDR3 bases: TGTGCCAGCAGCTACACCGGGACTAGTTGGAATGAGCAGTTCTTC.

The gene calls are TRBV27 and TRBJ1-5; D is undetermined. The CDR3 is 14 residues long. Germline CDR1 MNHEY, CDR2 SMNVEV (reference sequence). Trimming cost V 4 bases and J 0 bases, with 7 bases left between them. CDR3 residues: CASSWAPSNQPQHF. The DNA of the CDR3 is TGTGCCAGCAGTTGGGCACCTAGCAATCAGCCCCAGCATTTT.

The rearrangement links TRBV6-5 to TRBJ2-7, with 9 bases fitting TRBD1. In germline, CDR1 is MNHEY, CDR2 SVGAGI. CDR3 length: 14 amino acids. Trimming cost V 6 bases and J 6 bases; bases outside gene matches: 9. The CDR3 coding sequence is TGTGCCAGCAGGGTAGACAGGGGGTTCTCCGAGCAGTACTTC. This codes for CASRVDRGFSEQYF.

V and J are TRBV18 and TRBJ2-5, with D perhaps TRBD1 or TRBD2 (5 bases each). V lost 4 bases and J 4 bases, leaving 19 bases between the germline ends. The CDR3 consists of 16 residues. CDR1 and CDR2 from the germline V gene are KGHSH and LQKENI. The CDR3 protein is CASSRILGEGGETQYF. CDR3 bases: TGTGCCAGCTCACGGATCCTGGGGGAAGGAGGAGAGACCCAGTACTTC. The variable domain in full, with the rest retrieved from reference TRBV18 and TRBJ2-5, is NAGVMQNPRHLVRRRGQEARLRCSPMKGHSHVYWYRQLPEEGLKFMVYLQKENIIDESGMPKERFSAEFPKEGPSILRIQQVVRGDSAAYFCASSRILGEGGETQYFGPGTRLLVL.

The chain uses TRBV5-4 and TRBJ2-5; D possibly corresponds to TRBD2 (6 bases). This CDR3 is built from 17 residues. V was cut by 3 bases and J by 5 bases, with 23 bases left in between. Germline values: CDR1 SGHNT, CDR2 YYREEE (reference sequence). The CDR3 DNA reads TGTGCCAGCAGCTCACCCCGGGGGTCCATCATGGGGGAGACCCAGTACTTC. Protein sequence: CASSSPRGSIMGETQYF.

The CDR3 sequence: CASSTDGAYEQYF. CDR3 DNA: TGTGCCAGCAGCACGGACGGAGCCTACGAGCAGTACTTC. This rearrangement joins TRBV7-9 to TRBJ2-7; the D is unclear. The germline V and J ends were trimmed by 5 bases and 2 bases, with 10 bases remaining between them. The germline V gene encodes CDR1 SEHNR and CDR2 FQNEAQ (reference sequence). The CDR3 is 13 residues long. The variable domain in full, with the rest retrieved from reference TRBV7-9 and TRBJ2-7, is DTGVSQNPRHKITKRGQNVTFRCDPISEHNRLYWYRQTLGQGPEFLTYFQNEAQLEKSRLLSDRFSAERPKGSFSTLEIQRTEQGDSAMYLCASSTDGAYEQYFGPGTRLTVT.

The gene calls are TRBV6-1 and TRBJ1-3; no firm D call. The CDR3 runs to 14 residues. CDR1 is MNHNS and CDR2 is SASEGT in the germline V gene. Between the trimmed V and J ends, which lost 2 bases and 4 bases, there was a span of 9 bases. In DNA form, the CDR3 reads TGTGCCAGCAGTGAAATAGACCGGGGAAACACCATATATTTT. Protein: CASSEIDRGNTIYF.

This clone was recorded once. One junction end does not reproduce the germline sequence, and a read error may be involved. This rearrangement joins TRBV10-2 to TRBJ2-2, with D unclear. The germline V gene encodes CDR1 WSHSY and CDR2 SAAADI. CDR3 length: 15 residues. The CDR3 here is CASSWIDLDTGELFF. The DNA of the CDR3 is TGCGCCAGCAGTTGGATCGATCTAGACACCGGAGAGCTGTTTTTT.

This clone appeared once. This chain uses TRBV29-1 with TRBJ2-6, with D perhaps matching TRBD1 or TRBD2 (5 bases each). CDR1 is SQVTM, CDR2 ANQGSEA, per germline. There are 13 residues in the CDR3. V lost 3 bases and J 2 bases, leaving 5 bases between the germline ends. The CDR3 DNA sequence: TGCAGCGTTGAGGGGGCTGGGGCCAACGTCCTGACTTTC. It encodes CSVEGAGANVLTF.